The 18 T cell receptor beta chains presented below share a single source sample, sequenced in a study of OX40 agonist ivuxolimab in advanced cancers. Produced via immunoSEQ multiplex PCR; TCRdb's table is partial and in-frame only. This repertoire shows 65,000 to 80,000 clones, 65% to 90% found once; its top ten account for 1.9%. The source was CD4+ or CD8+ T cells sorted from blood, collected in a trial of the OX40 agonist ivuxolimab. Receptor source: an adult with an advanced solid tumor such as melanoma, head and neck, liver or kidney cancer.

This clone appeared a few times. J is TRBJ2-5 and V is TRBV7-2; the D gene is possibly TRBD1 (5 bases). V lost 7 bases, J lost 7 bases, and 22 bases lay in between. Germline assignment: CDR1 SGHTA and CDR2 FQGNSA. This CDR3 is 15 amino acids long. CDR3 loop: CASTPSATGSWTQYF. CDR3 sequence (DNA): TGTGCCAGCACCCCCTCGGCCACAGGCAGCTGGACCCAGTACTTC.

This chain uses TRBV2 with TRBJ2-5; no clear D. Germline CDR1 and CDR2: SNHLY and FYNNEI. Trimming left V 5 bases short and J 5 bases short, with 6 bases between. The CDR3 contains 11 residues. In nucleotides, the CDR3 is TGTGCCAGCAGTCCGCTTGAGACCCAGTACTTC. Protein product: CASSPLETQYF.

This clone was seen a few times. The chain links TRBV28 to TRBJ2-5, with TRBD2 as a possible D gene (5 bases). CDR3 length: 14 residues. V was cut by 4 bases and J by 4 bases, with 13 bases left in between. The germline gives CDR1 MDHEN, CDR2 SYDVKM. The chain's CDR3 is CASSSPGIVETQYF. The CDR3 DNA is TGTGCCAGCAGTTCTCCGGGGATCGTAGAGACCCAGTACTTC.

V is TRBV5-5 and J is TRBJ2-7; the match to TRBD1 covers 9 bases. The CDR3 sequence is 17 residues long. The ends lost 4 bases at V and 2 bases at J; junction bases unmatched: 13. The germline V gene has CDR1 SGHKS and CDR2 YYEKEE (reference sequence). The CDR3 spells CASSRTGGQGIPYEQYF. The CDR3 nucleotides read TGTGCCAGCAGCCGTACCGGGGGACAGGGTATCCCCTACGAGCAGTACTTC.

The chain is built from TRBV7-2 and TRBJ2-2, with a weak D call TRBD1 (5 bases). CDR3 length: 14 amino acids. The germline V gene encodes CDR1 SGHTA and CDR2 FQGNSA. Trimming removed 5 bases from V and 3 bases from J, with 10 bases in between. The CDR3 nucleotides are TGTGCCAGCAGCGACAGTCTATACACCGGGGAGCTGTTTTTT. Protein: CASSDSLYTGELFF. Looking up the rest from reference TRBV7-2 and TRBJ2-2 gives the full variable domain: GAGVSQSPSNKVTEKGKDVELRCDPISGHTALYWYRQSLGQGLEFLIYFQGNSAPDKSGLPSDRFSAERTGGSVSTLTIQRTQQEDSAVYLCASSDSLYTGELFFGEGSRLTVL.

The chain couples TRBV7-9 to TRBJ1-1; D ambiguous. The V end lost 2 bases, the J end lost 6 bases, and 7 bases lay between the germline ends. This CDR3 comprises 12 residues. The germline gives CDR1 SEHNR, CDR2 FQNEAQ (reference sequence). The chain's CDR3 is CASSLWAAEAFF. The DNA for the CDR3 is TGTGCCAGCAGCTTATGGGCAGCTGAAGCTTTCTTT.

V gene TRBV27 combines with J gene TRBJ1-2, with D perhaps TRBD1 (6 bases). Germline loops: CDR1 MNHEY, CDR2 SMNVEV (reference sequence). This CDR3 is 16 amino acids long. Between the trimmed V and J ends, which lost 6 bases and 0 bases, there was a span of 17 bases. CDR3 bases: TGTGCCAGCAGGTCCGAAGGGGGAAAAGCTAACTATGGCTACACCTTC. Its translation: CASRSEGGKANYGYTF.

This chain links TRBV19 with TRBJ2-2, with no clear D. There are 15 residues in the CDR3. CDR1 LNHDA and CDR2 SQIVND come from the germline V gene (reference sequence). Trimming removed 3 bases from V and 4 bases from J, with 12 bases in between. The CDR3 region has the DNA TGTGCCAGTAGTATGGGGTGGGCTGGCACCGGGGAGCTGTTTTTT. It is translated as CASSMGWAGTGELFF.

This chain links TRBV6-5 with TRBJ1-1; no clear D gene. Between the trimmed V and J ends, which lost 5 bases and 6 bases, there was a span of 13 bases. The CDR3 totals 13 residues. Germline loops: CDR1 MNHEY, CDR2 SVGAGI. CDR3 coding DNA: TGTGCCAGCAGTCCCCCGAACTGGGCTGAAGCTTTCTTT. Its translation: CASSPPNWAEAFF.

This clone was recorded only once. This chain links TRBV27 with TRBJ1-2; 9 nucleotides agree with TRBD1. CDR1 and CDR2 (germline): MNHEY, SMNVEV (reference sequence). V lost 7 bases to trimming and J lost 8 bases; unmatched junction nucleotides: 17. The CDR3 extends over 16 amino acids. The CDR3 DNA reads TGTGCCAGCAAAGAGGAGGGACCACAGGGGGCAAGGGGCTACACCTTC. It yields the protein CASKEEGPQGARGYTF.

This clone turned up a few times. The gene calls are TRBV10-3 and TRBJ2-4; D may correspond to TRBD1 or TRBD2 (5 bases each). The CDR3 spans 13 residues. With 4 bases removed from V and 5 bases from J, the gap between germline ends came to 9 bases. The germline CDR1 and CDR2 sequences are ENHRY and SYGVKD. In nucleotides, the CDR3 is TGTGCCATCAGTGGGGGGAGTGAAAACATTCAGTACTTC. Translation gives CAISGGSENIQYF.

V is TRBV11-2 and J is TRBJ1-1; tentatively, D is TRBD1 (5 bases). The germline gives CDR1 SGHAT, CDR2 FQNNGV. This CDR3 is 14 amino acids long. Between the trimmed V and J ends, which lost 1 base and 0 bases, there was a span of 6 bases. The CDR3 region is CASSLGQLNTEAFF. CDR3 DNA sequence: TGTGCCAGCAGCTTAGGACAGCTGAACACTGAAGCTTTCTTT.

The J gene is TRBJ1-5, the V gene TRBV7-2; tentatively, D is TRBD1 (5 bases). CDR1 and CDR2 from the germline V gene are SGHTA and FQGNSA. Trimming pared 0 bases from V and 5 bases from J, leaving 14 bases between. The CDR3 length is 16 residues. The CDR3 region is CASSLATQGRDQPQHF. In nucleotides, the CDR3 is TGTGCCAGCAGCTTAGCGACCCAGGGTAGGGATCAGCCCCAGCATTTT. Drawing the rest from reference TRBV7-2 and TRBJ1-5, the complete variable domain is GAGVSQSPSNKVTEKGKDVELRCDPISGHTALYWYRQSLGQGLEFLIYFQGNSAPDKSGLPSDRFSAERTGGSVSTLTIQRTQQEDSAVYLCASSLATQGRDQPQHFGDGTRLSIL.

The table lists this clone with a count of one. This chain connects TRBV27 to TRBJ1-2; 7 nucleotides line up with TRBD1. The length of the CDR3 is 13 residues. After removal of 6 bases from V and 2 bases from J, the junction contained 3 bases not matched to a gene. Germline CDR1 and CDR2: MNHEY and SMNVEV (reference sequence). This CDR3 reads CASRTGVNYGYTF. CDR3 bases: TGTGCCAGCAGAACAGGGGTGAACTATGGCTACACCTTC.

This clone has a handful of counts. The chain combines TRBV7-2 with TRBJ1-5; D is ambiguous. The CDR3 sequence is 13 residues long. CDR1 is SGHTA, CDR2 FQGNSA, per germline. Trimming cost V 5 bases and J 5 bases, with 10 bases left between them. Written as DNA, the CDR3 is TGTGCCAGCAGCGAGACGGAACATCAGCCCCAGCATTTT. This codes for CASSETEHQPQHF.

With respect to this clone: Because the CDR3's place on the DNA is in doubt, the DNA is left out and the CDR3 is given as listed by TCRdb. The rearrangement joins TRBV5-3 to TRBJ2-2; TRBD2 is the table's D call, not checked against the DNA. TRBV5-3 is treated as an ORF (open reading frame) with a function not yet certain. The CDR3 spans 14 residues, counting both ends. This chain's CDR3 is CARSLTRRAGELFF.

The rearrangement uses TRBV6-1 and TRBJ2-7; tentatively, D is TRBD2 (7 bases). Deletions cut 6 bases from V and 2 bases from J, with 17 bases between. CDR3 length: 15 amino acids. Germline-derived CDR1 and CDR2 are MNHNS and SASEGT. This chain's CDR3 is CASRGGGGFTYEQYF. CDR3 coding DNA: TGTGCCAGCAGGGGGGGCGGGGGTTTCACCTACGAGCAGTACTTC.

V and J are TRBV4-2 and TRBJ2-3, with TRBD2 as a possible D gene (5 bases). Germline CDR1 is LGHNA and CDR2 is YNFKEQ. The V end was cut by 0 bases, the J end by 5 bases, with 12 bases between. This CDR3 contains 15 residues. The DNA of the CDR3 is TGTGCCAGCAGCCAAGAGGTGACTATAGGAGATACGCAGTATTTT. Amino acid sequence: CASSQEVTIGDTQYF.